The 17 T cell receptor beta chains below all came from one sample that was sequenced in a study of blood T cell repertoires in COVID-19. Here immunoSEQ multiplex PCR was the method, and the copy in TCRdb shows in-frame clones only, minus some. The sample lists 250,000 to 300,000 clones; 86% were seen once. The sample consisted of peripheral blood. These receptors were obtained from a man aged 18 to 29 with active or convalescent COVID-19.

The chain joins TRBV6-1 to TRBJ2-4; TRBD2 matches 8 bases. This CDR3 spans 18 amino acids. The germline V gene has CDR1 MNHNS and CDR2 SASEGT. With V trimmed by 0 bases and J by 0 bases, 7 bases remained unmatched. CDR3 DNA sequence: TGTGCCAGCAGTGAAGCTCCCTCGGGGGGGCTAGCCAAAAACATTCAGTACTTC. Its protein is CASSEAPSGGLAKNIQYF.

The chain links TRBV10-3 to TRBJ2-1; TRBD2 aligns across 8 bases. Germline CDR1 is ENHRY and CDR2 is SYGVKD. The CDR3 loop spans 15 amino acids. Unmatched junction bases numbered 10, after V lost 3 bases and J lost 9 bases. The CDR3 loop reads CAISDPGLVGGEQFF. The CDR3 region has the DNA TGTGCCATCAGTGACCCGGGACTAGTCGGGGGTGAGCAGTTCTTC.

This chain links TRBV5-1 with TRBJ1-3; D gene ambiguous. Trimming removed 0 bases from V and 2 bases from J, with 6 bases in between. CDR1 is SGHRS, CDR2 YFSETQ, per germline. The CDR3 contains 14 residues. For the CDR3, the DNA is TGCGCCAGCAGCTTGGAGAGGGCTGGAAACACCATATATTTT. Translating it yields CASSLERAGNTIYF.

V and J are TRBV5-4 and TRBJ2-2; D perhaps matches TRBD1 (6 bases). Deletions cut 4 bases from V and 0 bases from J, with 16 bases between. Germline V gene data show CDR1 as SGHNT and CDR2 as YYREEE (reference sequence). The CDR3 loop spans 17 amino acids. The CDR3 here is CASSDAPGQTNTGELFF. The CDR3 bases are TGTGCCAGCAGCGACGCACCGGGACAAACGAACACCGGGGAGCTGTTTTTT.

J is TRBJ1-2 and V is TRBV6-6; D is uncertain. Germline loops: CDR1 MNHNY, CDR2 SVGAGI (reference sequence). This CDR3 has 14 residues. Trimming shortened V by 6 bases and J by 6 bases, and 17 bases separated the two germline ends. CDR3 sequence (DNA): TGTGCCAGCAGGTCCGGGGAGGATATCCATGGCTACACCTTC. Its protein product is CASRSGEDIHGYTF.

This clone was observed at least ten times. V is TRBV6-1 and J is TRBJ2-3; 8 bases line up with TRBD2. This CDR3 comprises 16 residues. With V trimmed by 2 bases and J by 4 bases, 8 bases remained unmatched. In germline, CDR1 is MNHNS, CDR2 SASEGT. As DNA, the CDR3 is TGTGCCAGCAGTGAAAACAGCGGGAGCGGCGCAGATACGCAGTATTTT. Its translation is CASSENSGSGADTQYF.

This clone was counted a few times. The chain uses TRBV10-2 and TRBJ1-1, with TRBD1 identical over 7 bases. The germline CDR1 and CDR2 sequences are WSHSY and SAAADI. The CDR3 is 13 amino acids. The J segment lost 5 bases and the V segment lost 7 bases, leaving 7 bases of the junction unmatched. CDR3 nucleotides: TGCGCCAGCACCCAGACAGGGCGGACTGAAGCTTTCTTT. Translated, it gives CASTQTGRTEAFF.

The rearrangement uses TRBV6-5 and TRBJ1-2, with TRBD1 matching over 10 bases. J was trimmed by 5 bases and V by 11 bases; bases with no gene match: 8. The V gene's germline CDR1 is MNHEY and CDR2 SVGAGI. This CDR3 has 13 amino acids. CDR3: CAVGTGEIYGYTF. In DNA form, the CDR3 reads TGTGCCGTGGGGACAGGGGAAATATATGGCTACACCTTC.

This clone appeared a few times. The chain is built from TRBV7-3 and TRBJ2-2, with 7 bases aligning to TRBD1. Germline loops: CDR1 SGHTA, CDR2 FQGTGA. V gave up 2 bases and J gave up 0 bases; unmatched junction bases: 0. The CDR3 totals 15 residues. The CDR3 reads CASSLQGANTGELFF. The CDR3, as DNA: TGTGCCAGCAGCTTACAGGGGGCGAACACCGGGGAGCTGTTTTTT.

V gene TRBV25-1 combines with J gene TRBJ1-5, with 7 nucleotides matching TRBD1. The ends lost 5 bases at V and 7 bases at J; junction bases unmatched: 5. Per the germline V gene, CDR1 is MGHDK and CDR2 is SYGVNS. This CDR3 is built from 13 residues. The CDR3 DNA is TGTGCCAGCAGTAGAACAGGGGAGCAGCCCCAGCATTTT. It encodes CASSRTGEQPQHF. The full variable domain, completed using reference TRBV25-1 and TRBJ1-5, is EADIYQTPRYLVIGTGKKITLECSQTMGHDKMYWYQQDPGMELHLIHYSYGVNSTEKGDLSSESTVSRIRTEHFPLTLESARPSHTSQYLCASSRTGEQPQHFGDGTRLSIL.

This clone was observed many times. The chain recombines TRBV7-9 with TRBJ2-7, with a possible D match to TRBD2 (7 bases). The length of the CDR3 is 13 residues. The ends were cut back, 1 base at V and 4 bases at J, with 8 bases in the middle. Germline V gives CDR1 SEHNR, CDR2 FQNEAQ (reference sequence). For the CDR3, the DNA is TGTGCCAGCAGCTTAGAGGGGGGGTACGAGCAGTACTTC. Its protein product is CASSLEGGYEQYF.

The genes are TRBV6-5 and TRBJ2-7; 12 nucleotides agree with TRBD1. From germline, CDR1 is MNHEY and CDR2 SVGAGI. This CDR3 has 15 amino acids. V was pared by 6 bases and J by 7 bases, with 10 bases of the junction left unmatched. CDR3: CASRAGTGGAGEQYF. The CDR3 nucleotides read TGTGCCAGCAGGGCGGGGACAGGGGGCGCGGGGGAGCAGTACTTC.

The J gene is TRBJ2-5, the V gene TRBV6-5; D is possibly TRBD2 (5 bases). This CDR3 region has 15 residues. V gave up 2 bases and J gave up 0 bases, with 10 bases separating them. CDR1 MNHEY and CDR2 SVGAGI come from the germline V gene. The CDR3 region is CASSYTRAYQETQYF. CDR3 coding DNA: TGTGCCAGCAGTTACACGAGGGCCTACCAAGAGACCCAGTACTTC.

V and J are TRBV30 and TRBJ2-2; D is perhaps TRBD2 (5 bases). V shed 2 bases and J shed 4 bases, with 14 bases lying between them. CDR3 length: 15 amino acids. In germline, CDR1 is GTSNPN, CDR2 SVGIG (reference sequence). The CDR3 here is CAWSSNTRATGELFF. The CDR3 DNA sequence: TGTGCCTGGAGTTCAAACACGAGGGCCACCGGGGAGCTGTTTTTT.

The chain links TRBV11-3 to TRBJ2-3; a possible D gene is TRBD1 (5 bases). The ends were cut back, 7 bases at V and 3 bases at J, with 5 bases in the middle. CDR1 and CDR2 (germline): SGHNT, YENEEA. CDR3 size: 11 residues. CDR3 DNA sequence: TGTGCCAGCAAGGGGACAGATACGCAGTATTTT. This encodes CASKGTDTQYF.

V is TRBV19 and J is TRBJ1-5; 7 nucleotides align to TRBD1. Trimming cost V 3 bases and J 5 bases; bases outside gene matches: 10. The CDR3 covers 16 residues. Germline assignment: CDR1 LNHDA and CDR2 SQIVND (reference sequence). Here the CDR3 DNA reads TGTGCCAGTAGTATGCGGAGCGGACAGGTGTATCAGCCCCAGCATTTT. It encodes CASSMRSGQVYQPQHF.

The DNA of the CDR3 is TGTGCCAGCAGTTACAGAGGGAATGAGCAGTTCTTC. Protein: CASSYRGNEQFF. This chain joins TRBV6-5 and TRBJ2-1; a possible D gene is TRBD2 (5 bases). Trimming took off 2 bases at V and 7 bases at J, with 6 bases between the two ends. The CDR3 is made up of 12 amino acids. Germline-derived CDR1 and CDR2 are MNHEY and SVGAGI.